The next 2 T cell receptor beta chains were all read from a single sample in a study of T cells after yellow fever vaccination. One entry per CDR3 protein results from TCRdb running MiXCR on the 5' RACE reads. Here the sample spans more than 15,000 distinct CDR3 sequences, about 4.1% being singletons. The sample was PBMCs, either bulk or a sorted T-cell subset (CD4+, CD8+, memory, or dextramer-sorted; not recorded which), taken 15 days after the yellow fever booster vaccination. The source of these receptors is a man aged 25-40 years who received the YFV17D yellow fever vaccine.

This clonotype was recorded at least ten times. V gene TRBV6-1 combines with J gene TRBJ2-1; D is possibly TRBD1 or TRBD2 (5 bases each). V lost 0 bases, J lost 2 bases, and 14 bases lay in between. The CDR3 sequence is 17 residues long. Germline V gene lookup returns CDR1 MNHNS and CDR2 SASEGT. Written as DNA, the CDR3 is TGTGCCAGCAGTGAAGCGGGTGGGGGAGCTCCCTACAATGAGCAGTTCTTC. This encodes CASSEAGGGAPYNEQFF.

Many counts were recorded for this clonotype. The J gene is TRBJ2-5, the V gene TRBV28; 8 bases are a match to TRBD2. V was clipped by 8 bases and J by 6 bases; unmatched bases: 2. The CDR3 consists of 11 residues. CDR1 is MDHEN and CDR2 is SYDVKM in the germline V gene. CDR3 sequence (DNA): TGTGCCAGCCGGGAGGGAAAGACCCAGTACTTC. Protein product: CASREGKTQYF.